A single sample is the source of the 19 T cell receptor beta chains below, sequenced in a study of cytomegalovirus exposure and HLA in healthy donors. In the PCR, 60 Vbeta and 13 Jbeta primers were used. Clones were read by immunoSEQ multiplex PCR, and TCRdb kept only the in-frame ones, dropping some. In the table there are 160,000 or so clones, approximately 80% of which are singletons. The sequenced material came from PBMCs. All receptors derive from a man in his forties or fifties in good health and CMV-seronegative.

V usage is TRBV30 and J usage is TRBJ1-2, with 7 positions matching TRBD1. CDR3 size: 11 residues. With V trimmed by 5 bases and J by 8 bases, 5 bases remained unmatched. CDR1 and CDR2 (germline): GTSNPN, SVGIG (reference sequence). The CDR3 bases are TGTGCCTGGGAGACAGGGCGCGGCTACACCTTC. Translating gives CAWETGRGYTF.

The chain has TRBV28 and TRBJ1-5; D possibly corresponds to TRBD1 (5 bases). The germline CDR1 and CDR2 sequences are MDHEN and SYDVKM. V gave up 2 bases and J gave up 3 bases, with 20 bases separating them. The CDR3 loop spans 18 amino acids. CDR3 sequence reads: CASSLTPWQGTFNQPQHF. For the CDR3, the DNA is TGTGCCAGCAGTTTAACGCCTTGGCAGGGAACATTCAATCAGCCCCAGCATTTT.

The CDR3 reads CASKTSGVITGELFF. CDR3 DNA sequence: TGTGCCAGCAAAACATCGGGGGTTATCACCGGGGAGCTGTTTTTT. The V and J genes are TRBV2 and TRBJ2-2; a possible D gene is TRBD2 (6 bases). Germline assignment: CDR1 SNHLY and CDR2 FYNNEI. With 7 bases removed from V and 4 bases from J, the gap between germline ends came to 16 bases. The CDR3 consists of 15 residues. The variable domain in full, completed from reference TRBV2 and TRBJ2-2, reads EPEVTQTPSHQVTQMGQEVILRCVPISNHLYFYWYRQILGQKVEFLVSFYNNEISEKSEIFDDQFSVERPDGSNFTLKIRSTKLEDSAMYFCASKTSGVITGELFFGEGSRLTVL.

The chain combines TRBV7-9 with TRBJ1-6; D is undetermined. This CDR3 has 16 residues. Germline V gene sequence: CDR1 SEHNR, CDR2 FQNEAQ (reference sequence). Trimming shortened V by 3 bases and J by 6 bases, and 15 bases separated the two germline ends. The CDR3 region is CASSLQLGYSNSPLHF. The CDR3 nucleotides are TGTGCCAGCAGCTTGCAACTAGGGTACTCTAATTCACCCCTCCACTTT.

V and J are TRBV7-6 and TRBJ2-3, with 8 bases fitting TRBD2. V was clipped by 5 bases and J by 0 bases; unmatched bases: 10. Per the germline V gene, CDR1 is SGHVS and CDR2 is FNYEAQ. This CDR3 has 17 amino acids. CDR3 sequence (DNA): TGTGCCAGCAGCCCTTCGGGGGGCGGGGGGAGCACAGATACGCAGTATTTT. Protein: CASSPSGGGGSTDTQYF. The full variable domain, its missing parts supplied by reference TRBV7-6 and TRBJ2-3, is GAGVSQSPRYKVTKRGQDVALRCDPISGHVSLYWYRQALGQGPEFLTYFNYEAQQDKSGLPNDRFSAERPEGSISTLTIQRTEQRDSAMYRCASSPSGGGGSTDTQYFGPGTRLTVL.

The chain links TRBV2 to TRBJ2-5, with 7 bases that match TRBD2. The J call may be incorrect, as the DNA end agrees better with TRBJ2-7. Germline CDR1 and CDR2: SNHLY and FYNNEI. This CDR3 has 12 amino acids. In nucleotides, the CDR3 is TGTGCCAGCACGGGGAGGGACTACGAGCAGTACTTC. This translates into CASTGRDYEQYF.

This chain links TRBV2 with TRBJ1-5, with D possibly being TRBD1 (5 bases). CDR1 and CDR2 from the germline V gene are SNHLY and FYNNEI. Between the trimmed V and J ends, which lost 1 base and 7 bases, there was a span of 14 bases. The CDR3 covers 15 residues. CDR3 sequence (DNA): TGTGCCAGCAGTGAAGATCGGGCAGGGAAACAGCCCCAGCATTTT. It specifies CASSEDRAGKQPQHF.

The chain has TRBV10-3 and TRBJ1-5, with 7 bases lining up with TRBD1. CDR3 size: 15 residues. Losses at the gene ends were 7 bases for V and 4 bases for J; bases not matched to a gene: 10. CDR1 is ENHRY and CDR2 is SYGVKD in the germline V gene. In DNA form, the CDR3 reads TGTGCCATCATCAAGGAGGGACAGAAGAATCAGCCCCAGCATTTT. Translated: CAIIKEGQKNQPQHF.

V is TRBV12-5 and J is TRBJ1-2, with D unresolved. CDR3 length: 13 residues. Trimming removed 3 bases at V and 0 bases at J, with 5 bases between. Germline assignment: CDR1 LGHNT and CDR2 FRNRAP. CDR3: CASGFGANYGYTF. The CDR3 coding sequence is TGTGCTAGTGGTTTTGGAGCTAACTATGGCTACACCTTC. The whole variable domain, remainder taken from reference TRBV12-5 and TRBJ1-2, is DARVTQTPRHKVTEMGQEVTMRCQPILGHNTVFWYRQTMMQGLELLAYFRNRAPLDDSGMPKDRFSAEMPDATLATLKIQPSEPRDSAVYFCASGFGANYGYTFGSGTRLTVV.

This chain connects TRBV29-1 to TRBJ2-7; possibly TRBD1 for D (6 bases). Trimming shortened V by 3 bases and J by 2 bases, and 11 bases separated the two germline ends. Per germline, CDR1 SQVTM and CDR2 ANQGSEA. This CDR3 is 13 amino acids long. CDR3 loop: CSVDQRGTYEQYF. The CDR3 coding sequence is TGCAGCGTTGACCAAAGGGGGACCTACGAGCAGTACTTC.

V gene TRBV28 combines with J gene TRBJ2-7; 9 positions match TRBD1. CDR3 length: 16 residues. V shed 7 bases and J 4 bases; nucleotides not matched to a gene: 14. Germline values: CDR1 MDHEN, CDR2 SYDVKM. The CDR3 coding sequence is TGTGCCAGCACCTCTTCCTGGCGGGACAGGGTGTACGAGCAGTACTTC. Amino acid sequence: CASTSSWRDRVYEQYF.

CDR3 sequence: CASSGGVPGANVLTF. The CDR3 nucleotides read TGCGCCAGCAGTGGGGGCGTTCCTGGGGCCAACGTCCTGACTTTC. The V gene is TRBV10-1, the J gene TRBJ2-6; D perhaps matches TRBD1 (5 bases). Germline V gives CDR1 WNHNN, CDR2 SYGVQD (reference sequence). V shed 4 bases and J shed 2 bases, with 9 bases lying between them. The length of the CDR3 is 15 residues.

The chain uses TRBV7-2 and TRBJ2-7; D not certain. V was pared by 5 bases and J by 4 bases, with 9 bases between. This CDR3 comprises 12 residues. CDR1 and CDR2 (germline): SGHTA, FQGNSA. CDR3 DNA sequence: TGTGCCAGCAGCGCCTCCGGGTACGAGCAGTACTTC. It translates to CASSASGYEQYF.

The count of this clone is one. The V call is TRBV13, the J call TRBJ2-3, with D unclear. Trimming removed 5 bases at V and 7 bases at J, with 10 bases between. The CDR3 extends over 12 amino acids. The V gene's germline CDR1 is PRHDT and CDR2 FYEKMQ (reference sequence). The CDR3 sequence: CASSASQYTQYF. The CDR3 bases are TGTGCCAGCAGCGCCTCCCAGTATACGCAGTATTTT.

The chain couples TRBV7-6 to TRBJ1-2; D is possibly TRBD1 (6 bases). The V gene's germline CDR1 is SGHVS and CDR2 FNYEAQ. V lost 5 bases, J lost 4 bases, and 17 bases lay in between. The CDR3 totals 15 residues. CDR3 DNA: TGTGCCAGCAGCCGGTGGGACACCTCTTCCTATGGCTACACCTTC. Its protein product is CASSRWDTSSYGYTF.

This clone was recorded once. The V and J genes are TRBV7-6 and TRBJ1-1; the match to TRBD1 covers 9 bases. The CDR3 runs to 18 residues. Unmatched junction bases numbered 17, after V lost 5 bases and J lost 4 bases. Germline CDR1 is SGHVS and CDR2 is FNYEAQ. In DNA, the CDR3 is TGTGCCAGCAGCCCATACCCCGGGACAGGGAATTCGGTCACTGAAGCTTTCTTT. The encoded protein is CASSPYPGTGNSVTEAFF.

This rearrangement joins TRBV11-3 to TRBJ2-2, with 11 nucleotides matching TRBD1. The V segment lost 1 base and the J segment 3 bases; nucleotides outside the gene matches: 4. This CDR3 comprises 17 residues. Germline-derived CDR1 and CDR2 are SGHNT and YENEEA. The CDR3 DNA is TGTGCCAGCAGCTTAGGGACGGGACAGGGGGACACCGGGGAGCTGTTTTTT. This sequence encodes CASSLGTGQGDTGELFF.

The CDR3 here is CASSRPQGVAFF. CDR3 in DNA: TGTGCCAGCAGTCGCCCCCAGGGTGTAGCTTTCTTT. The chain has TRBV28 and TRBJ1-1, with D perhaps matching TRBD1 (5 bases). The germline V gene has CDR1 MDHEN and CDR2 SYDVKM. The CDR3 is 12 residues long. Trimming left V 5 bases short and J 10 bases short, with 14 bases between.

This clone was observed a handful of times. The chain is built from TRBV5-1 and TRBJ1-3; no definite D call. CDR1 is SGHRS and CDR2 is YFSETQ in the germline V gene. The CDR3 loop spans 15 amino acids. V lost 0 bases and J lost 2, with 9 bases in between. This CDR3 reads CASSLAMEPGNTIYF. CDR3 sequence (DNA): TGCGCCAGCAGCTTGGCCATGGAGCCTGGAAACACCATATATTTT.